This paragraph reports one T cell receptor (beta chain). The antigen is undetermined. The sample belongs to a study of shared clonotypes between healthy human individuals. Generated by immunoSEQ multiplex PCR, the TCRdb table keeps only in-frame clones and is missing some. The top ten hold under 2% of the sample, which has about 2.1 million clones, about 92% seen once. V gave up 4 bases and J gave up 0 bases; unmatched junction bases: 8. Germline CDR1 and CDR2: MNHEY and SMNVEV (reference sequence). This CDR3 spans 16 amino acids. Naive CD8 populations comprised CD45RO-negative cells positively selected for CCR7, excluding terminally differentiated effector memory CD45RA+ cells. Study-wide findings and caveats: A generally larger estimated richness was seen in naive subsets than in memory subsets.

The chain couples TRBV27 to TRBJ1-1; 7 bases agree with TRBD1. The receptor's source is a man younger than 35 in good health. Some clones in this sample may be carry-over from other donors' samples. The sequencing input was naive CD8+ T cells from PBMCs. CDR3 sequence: CASSWIQGPLNTEAFF. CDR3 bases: TGTGCCAGCAGTTGGATACAGGGGCCGCTGAACACTGAAGCTTTCTTT.